The T cell receptor beta chain under discussion was sequenced for a study of blood T cells in healthy people across ages. CDR3 length equals 14 residues. V shed 6 bases, J shed 6 bases, and the junction held 7 bases outside the gene matches. The germline gives CDR1 DFQATT, CDR2 SNEGSKA (reference sequence). The authors ran a second PCR of about 6 to 11 cycles using a sample-barcoded 5' primer and a J-beta primer mix. MiXCR, run by TCRdb on the 5' RACE reads, gives a single entry per CDR3 protein. This sample has about 1,400,000 distinct CDR3 sequences, with around 42% found just once. This clonotype was counted a few times.

This chain links TRBV20-1 with TRBJ2-1, with TRBD2 matching 11 bases. This clonotype was obtained from a woman aged 18-30 years in good health. Sequenced input: blood. DNA of the CDR3: TGCAGTGCAAGCGGACTAGCGGGCGCCAATGAGCAGTTCTTC. This sequence encodes CSASGLAGANEQFF.